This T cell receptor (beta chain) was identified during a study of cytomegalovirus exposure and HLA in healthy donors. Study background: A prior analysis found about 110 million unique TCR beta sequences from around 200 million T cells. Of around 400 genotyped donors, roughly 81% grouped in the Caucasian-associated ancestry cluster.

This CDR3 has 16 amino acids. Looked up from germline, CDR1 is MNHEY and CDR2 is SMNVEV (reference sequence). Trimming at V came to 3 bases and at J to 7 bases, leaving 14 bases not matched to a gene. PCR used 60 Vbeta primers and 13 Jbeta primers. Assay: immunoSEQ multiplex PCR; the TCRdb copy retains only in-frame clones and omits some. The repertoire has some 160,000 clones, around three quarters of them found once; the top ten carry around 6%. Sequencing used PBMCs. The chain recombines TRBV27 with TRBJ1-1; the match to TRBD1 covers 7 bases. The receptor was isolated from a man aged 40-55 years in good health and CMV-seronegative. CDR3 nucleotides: TGTGCCAGCAGTTTCTCGATCGAACAGGGGAGTTTTGAAGCTTTCTTT. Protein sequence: CASSFSIEQGSFEAFF.